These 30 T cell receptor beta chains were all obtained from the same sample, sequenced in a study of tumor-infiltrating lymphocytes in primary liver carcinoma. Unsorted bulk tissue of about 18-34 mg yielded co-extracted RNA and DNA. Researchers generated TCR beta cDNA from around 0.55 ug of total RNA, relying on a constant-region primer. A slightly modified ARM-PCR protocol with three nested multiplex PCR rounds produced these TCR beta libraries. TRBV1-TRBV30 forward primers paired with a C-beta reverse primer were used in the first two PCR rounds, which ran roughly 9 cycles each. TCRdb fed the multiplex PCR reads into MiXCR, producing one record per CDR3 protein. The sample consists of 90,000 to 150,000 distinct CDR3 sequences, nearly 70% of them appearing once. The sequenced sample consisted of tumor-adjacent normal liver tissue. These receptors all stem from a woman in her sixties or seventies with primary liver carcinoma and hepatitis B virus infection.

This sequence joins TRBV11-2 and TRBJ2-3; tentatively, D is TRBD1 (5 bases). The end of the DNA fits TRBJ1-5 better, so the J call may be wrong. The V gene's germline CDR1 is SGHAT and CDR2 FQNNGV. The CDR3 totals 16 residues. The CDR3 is CASSLGLAGFTGTQHF. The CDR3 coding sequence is TGTGCCAGCAGCTTAGGACTAGCGGGCTTCACAGGTACGCAGCATTTT.

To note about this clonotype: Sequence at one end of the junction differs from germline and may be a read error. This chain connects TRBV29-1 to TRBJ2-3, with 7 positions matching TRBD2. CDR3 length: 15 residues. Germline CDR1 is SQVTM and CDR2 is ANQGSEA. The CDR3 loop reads CSVKGGAGPTDTQFF. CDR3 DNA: TGTAGCGTTAAGGGAGGGGCGGGACCCACAGATACGCAGTTTTTT.

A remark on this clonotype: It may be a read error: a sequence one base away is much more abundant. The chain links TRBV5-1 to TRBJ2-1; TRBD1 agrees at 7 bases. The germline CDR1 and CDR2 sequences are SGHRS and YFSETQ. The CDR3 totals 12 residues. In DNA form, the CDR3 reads TGCACCAGCCAAGACAGGGTTGGTGAGCAGTTCTTC. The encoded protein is CTSQDRVGEQFF.

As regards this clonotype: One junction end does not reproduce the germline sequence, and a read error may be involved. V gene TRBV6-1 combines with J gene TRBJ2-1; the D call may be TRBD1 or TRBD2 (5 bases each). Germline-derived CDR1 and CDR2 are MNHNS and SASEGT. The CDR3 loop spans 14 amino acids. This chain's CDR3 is CASGIREYYNVQFF. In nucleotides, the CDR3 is TGTGCCAGCGGAATCAGGGAGTACTACAATGTGCAGTTCTTC.

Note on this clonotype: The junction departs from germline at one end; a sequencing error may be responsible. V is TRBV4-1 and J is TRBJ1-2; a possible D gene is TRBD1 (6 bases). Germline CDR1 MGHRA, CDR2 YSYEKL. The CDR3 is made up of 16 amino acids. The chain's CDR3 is CASSQDQWTETGGCTF. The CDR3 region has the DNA TGCGCCAGCAGCCAAGATCAGTGGACAGAAACGGGTGGCTGCACCTTC.

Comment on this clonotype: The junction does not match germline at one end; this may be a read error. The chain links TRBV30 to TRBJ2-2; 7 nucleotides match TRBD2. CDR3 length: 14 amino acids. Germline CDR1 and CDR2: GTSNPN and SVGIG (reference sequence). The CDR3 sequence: CTWSASGNTGELFF. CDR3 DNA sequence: TGTACCTGGAGTGCTAGCGGAAACACCGGGGAGCTGTTTTTC.

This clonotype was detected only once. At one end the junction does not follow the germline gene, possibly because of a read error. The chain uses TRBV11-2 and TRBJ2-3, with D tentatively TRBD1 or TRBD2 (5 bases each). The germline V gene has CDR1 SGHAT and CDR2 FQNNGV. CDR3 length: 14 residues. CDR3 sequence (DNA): TGTGCCTGCAGACCGAGCAGGAGAGGGGTTACGCAGTATTTT. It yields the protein CACRPSRRGVTQYF.

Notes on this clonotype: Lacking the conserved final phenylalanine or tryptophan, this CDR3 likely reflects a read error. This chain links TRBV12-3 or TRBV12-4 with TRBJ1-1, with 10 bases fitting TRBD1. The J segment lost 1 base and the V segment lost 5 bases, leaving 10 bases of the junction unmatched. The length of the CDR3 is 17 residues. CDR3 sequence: CASSETGGLVANTEAFS. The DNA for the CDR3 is TGTGCCAGCAGTGAGACAGGGGGCTTGGTCGCGAACACTGAAGCTTTCTCT.

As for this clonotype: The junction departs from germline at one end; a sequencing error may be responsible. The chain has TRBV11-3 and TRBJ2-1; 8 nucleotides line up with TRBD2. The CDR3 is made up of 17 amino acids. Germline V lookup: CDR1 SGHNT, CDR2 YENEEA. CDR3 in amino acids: CASSLGRGGWGVDEQFF. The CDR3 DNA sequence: TGTGCCAGTAGCTTGGGTCGGGGGGGGTGGGGTGTCGATGAGCAGTTCTTC.

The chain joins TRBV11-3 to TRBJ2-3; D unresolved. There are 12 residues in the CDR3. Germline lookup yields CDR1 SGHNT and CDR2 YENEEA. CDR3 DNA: TGTACCAACAGCTTAGATACGGATACGCAGTATTTT. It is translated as CTNSLDTDTQYF.

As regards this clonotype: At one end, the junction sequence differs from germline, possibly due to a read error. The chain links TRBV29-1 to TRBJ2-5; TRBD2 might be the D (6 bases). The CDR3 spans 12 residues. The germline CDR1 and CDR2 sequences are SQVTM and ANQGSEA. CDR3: CSGRLDQEAQYF. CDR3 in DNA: TGCAGCGGTAGACTAGACCAAGAGGCCCAGTACTTC. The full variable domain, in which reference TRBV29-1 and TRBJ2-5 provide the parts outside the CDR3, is SAVISQKPSRDICQRGTSLTIQCQVDSQVTMMFWYRQQPGQSLTLIATANQGSEATYESGFVIDKFPISRPNLTFSTLTVSNMSPEDSSIYLCSGRLDQEAQYFGPGTRLLVL.

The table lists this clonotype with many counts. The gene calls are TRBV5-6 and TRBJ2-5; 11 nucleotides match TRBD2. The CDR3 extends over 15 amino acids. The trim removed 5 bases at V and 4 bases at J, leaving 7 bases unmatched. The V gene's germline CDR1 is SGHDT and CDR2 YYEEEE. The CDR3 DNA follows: TGTGCCAGCAGGATAGCGGGAGGGCCCGGAGAGACCCAGTACTTC. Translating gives CASRIAGGPGETQYF.

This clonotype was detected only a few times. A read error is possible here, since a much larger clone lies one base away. The CDR3 is CANSLRVHETGNTIYF. CDR3 in DNA: TGTGCCAACAGTCTTAGGGTCCACGAAACTGGAAACACCATATATTTT. The chain couples TRBV12-3 or TRBV12-4 to TRBJ1-3, with D hard to call. The CDR3 sequence is 16 residues long.

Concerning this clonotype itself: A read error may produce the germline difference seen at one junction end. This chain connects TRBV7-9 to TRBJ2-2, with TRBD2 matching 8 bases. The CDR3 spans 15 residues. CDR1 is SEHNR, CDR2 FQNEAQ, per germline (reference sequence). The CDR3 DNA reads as TGTGCCAACACCGTGAGCGGGAGTGGTACCGGGGGGCTGTTTTTT. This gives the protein CANTVSGSGTGGLFF.

The CDR3 here is CASSLHDASGRNEQFF. DNA of the CDR3: TGTGCCAGCAGCCTACACGATGCTAGCGGAAGAAATGAGCAGTTCTTC. The rearrangement links TRBV11-3 to TRBJ2-1; 7 nucleotides align to TRBD2. V dropped 5 bases and J dropped 7; count of bases not matched to a gene: 14. The CDR3 sequence is 16 residues long. From germline, CDR1 is SGHNT and CDR2 YENEEA.

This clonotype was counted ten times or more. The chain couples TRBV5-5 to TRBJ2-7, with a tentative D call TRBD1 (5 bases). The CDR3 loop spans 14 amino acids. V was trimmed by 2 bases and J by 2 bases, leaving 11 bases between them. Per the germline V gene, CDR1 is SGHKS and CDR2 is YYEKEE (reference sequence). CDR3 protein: CASSFATEPYEQYF. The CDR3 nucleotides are TGTGCCAGCAGCTTTGCGACAGAGCCCTACGAGCAGTACTTC.

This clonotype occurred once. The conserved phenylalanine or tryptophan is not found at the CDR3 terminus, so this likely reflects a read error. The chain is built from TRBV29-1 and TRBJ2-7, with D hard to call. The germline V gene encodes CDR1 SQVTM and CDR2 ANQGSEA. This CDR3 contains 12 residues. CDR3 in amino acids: CSANGEDYEQYL. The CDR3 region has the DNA TGCAGTGCAAACGGAGAGGACTACGAGCAGTACTTA.

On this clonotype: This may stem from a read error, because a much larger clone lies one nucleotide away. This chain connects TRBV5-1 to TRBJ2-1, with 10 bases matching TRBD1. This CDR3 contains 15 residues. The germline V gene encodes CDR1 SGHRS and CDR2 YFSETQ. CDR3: CPSQLDRGRGNEQFF. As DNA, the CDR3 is TGCCCCAGCCAACTTGACAGGGGGCGAGGCAATGAGCAGTTCTTC. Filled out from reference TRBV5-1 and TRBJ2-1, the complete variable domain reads KAGVTQTPRYLIKTRGQQVTLSCSPISGHRSVSWYQQTPGQGLQFLFEYFSETQRNKGNFPGRFSGRQFSNSRSEMNVSTLELGDSALYLCPSQLDRGRGNEQFFGPGTRLTVL.

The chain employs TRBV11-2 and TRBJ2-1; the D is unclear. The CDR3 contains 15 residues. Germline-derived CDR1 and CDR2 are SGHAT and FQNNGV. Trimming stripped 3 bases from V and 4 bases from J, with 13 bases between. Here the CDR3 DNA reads TGTGCCAGCAGCTTCCAGCGTAGATTTTACAATGAGCAGTTCTTC. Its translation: CASSFQRRFYNEQFF.

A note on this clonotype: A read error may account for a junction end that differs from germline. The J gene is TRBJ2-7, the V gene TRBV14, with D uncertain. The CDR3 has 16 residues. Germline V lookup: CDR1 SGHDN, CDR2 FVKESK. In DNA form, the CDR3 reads TGTGCCAGCAGCCCTCGAAGTAGGACCCAACCCTACAAGCAGTACTTC. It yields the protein CASSPRSRTQPYKQYF.

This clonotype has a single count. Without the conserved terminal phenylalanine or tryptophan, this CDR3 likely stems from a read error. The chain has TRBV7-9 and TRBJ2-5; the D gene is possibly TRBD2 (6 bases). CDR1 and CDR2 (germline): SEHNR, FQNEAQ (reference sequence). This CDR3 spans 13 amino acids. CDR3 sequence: CVSSRTGEETQYL. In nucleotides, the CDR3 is TGTGTCAGCAGCAGGACGGGGGAAGAGACCCAGTACTTA.

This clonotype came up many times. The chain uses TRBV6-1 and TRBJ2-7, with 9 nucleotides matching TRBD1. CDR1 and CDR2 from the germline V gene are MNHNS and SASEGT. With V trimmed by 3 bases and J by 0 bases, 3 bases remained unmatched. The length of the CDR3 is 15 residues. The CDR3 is CASSDKTGGSYEQYF. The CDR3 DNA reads TGTGCCAGCAGTGATAAGACAGGGGGCTCCTACGAGCAGTACTTC.

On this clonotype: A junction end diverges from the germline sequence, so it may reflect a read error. The CDR3 DNA reads as TGTGCCAGCAGTTTCAGTCCACGGATAAGCAATCAGCCTCAGCATTTT. Its protein product is CASSFSPRISNQPQHF. The J gene is TRBJ1-5, the V gene TRBV12-3 or TRBV12-4, with D unclear. CDR3 length equals 16 residues.

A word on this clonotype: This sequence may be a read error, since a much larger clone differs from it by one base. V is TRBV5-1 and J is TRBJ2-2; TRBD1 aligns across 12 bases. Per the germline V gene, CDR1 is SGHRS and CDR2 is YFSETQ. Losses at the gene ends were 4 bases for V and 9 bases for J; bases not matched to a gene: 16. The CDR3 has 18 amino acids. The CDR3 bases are TGCGCCAGCAGCCCGACTGAGTCGGGGACAGGGGGCGCCAGGGAGCTGTTTTTT. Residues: CASSPTESGTGGARELFF.

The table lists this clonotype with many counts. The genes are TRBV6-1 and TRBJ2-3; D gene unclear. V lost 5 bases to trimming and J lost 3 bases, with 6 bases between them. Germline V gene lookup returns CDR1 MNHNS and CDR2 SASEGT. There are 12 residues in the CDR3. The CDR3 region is CASSPRTDTQYF. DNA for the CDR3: TGTGCCAGCAGTCCGCGTACAGATACGCAGTATTTT.

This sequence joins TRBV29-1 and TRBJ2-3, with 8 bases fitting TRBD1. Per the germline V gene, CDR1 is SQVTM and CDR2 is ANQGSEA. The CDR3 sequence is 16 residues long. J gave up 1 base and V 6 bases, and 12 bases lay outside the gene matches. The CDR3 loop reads CSVRWGATGGTDTQYF. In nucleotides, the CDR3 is TGCAGCGTCCGCTGGGGTGCGACAGGGGGCACAGATACGCAGTATTTT.

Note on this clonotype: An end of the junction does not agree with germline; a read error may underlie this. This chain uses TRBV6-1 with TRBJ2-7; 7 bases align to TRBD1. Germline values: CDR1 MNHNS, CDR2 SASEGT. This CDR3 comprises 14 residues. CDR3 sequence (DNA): TGTGTCAACAGTGAGATGGGACAGACCTACGAGCAGTACTTT. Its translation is CVNSEMGQTYEQYF.

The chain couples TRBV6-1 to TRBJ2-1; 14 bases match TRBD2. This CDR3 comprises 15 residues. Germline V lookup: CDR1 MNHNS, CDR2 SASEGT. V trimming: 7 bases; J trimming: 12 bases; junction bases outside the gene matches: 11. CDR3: CASTMGLAGDGGQFF. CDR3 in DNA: TGTGCCAGCACCATGGGACTAGCGGGAGACGGTGGGCAGTTCTTC.

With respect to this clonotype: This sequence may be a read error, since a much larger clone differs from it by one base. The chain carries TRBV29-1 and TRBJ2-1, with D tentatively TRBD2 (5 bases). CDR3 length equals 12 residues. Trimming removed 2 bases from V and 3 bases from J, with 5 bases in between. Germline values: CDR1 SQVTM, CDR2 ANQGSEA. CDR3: CSVESGYNEQFF. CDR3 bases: TGCAGCGTTGAAAGCGGCTACAATGAGCAGTTCTTC.

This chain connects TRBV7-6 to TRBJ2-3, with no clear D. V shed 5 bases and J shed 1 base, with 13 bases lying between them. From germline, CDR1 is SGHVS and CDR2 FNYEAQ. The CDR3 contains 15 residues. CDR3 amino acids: CASSTPSLGTDTQYF. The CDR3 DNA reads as TGTGCCAGCAGCACCCCCTCGTTGGGCACAGATACGCAGTATTTT.